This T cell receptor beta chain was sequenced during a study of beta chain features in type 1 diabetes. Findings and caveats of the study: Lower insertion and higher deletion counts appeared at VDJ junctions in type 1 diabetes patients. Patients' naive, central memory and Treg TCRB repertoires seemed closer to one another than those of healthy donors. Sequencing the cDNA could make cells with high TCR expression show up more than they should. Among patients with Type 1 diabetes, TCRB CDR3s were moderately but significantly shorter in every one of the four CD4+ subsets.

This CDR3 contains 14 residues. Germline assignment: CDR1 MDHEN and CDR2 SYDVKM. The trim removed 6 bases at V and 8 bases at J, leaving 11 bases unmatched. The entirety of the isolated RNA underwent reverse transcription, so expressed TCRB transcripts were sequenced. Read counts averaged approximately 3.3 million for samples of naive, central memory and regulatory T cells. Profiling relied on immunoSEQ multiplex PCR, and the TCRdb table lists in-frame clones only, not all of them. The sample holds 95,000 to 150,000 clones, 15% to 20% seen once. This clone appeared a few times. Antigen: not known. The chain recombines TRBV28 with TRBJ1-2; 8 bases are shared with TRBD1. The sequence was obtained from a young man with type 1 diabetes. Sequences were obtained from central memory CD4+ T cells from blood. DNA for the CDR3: TGTGCCAGCAGCCTACCCGGACAGGGCCAGGGCTACACCTTC. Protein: CASSLPGQGQGYTF.